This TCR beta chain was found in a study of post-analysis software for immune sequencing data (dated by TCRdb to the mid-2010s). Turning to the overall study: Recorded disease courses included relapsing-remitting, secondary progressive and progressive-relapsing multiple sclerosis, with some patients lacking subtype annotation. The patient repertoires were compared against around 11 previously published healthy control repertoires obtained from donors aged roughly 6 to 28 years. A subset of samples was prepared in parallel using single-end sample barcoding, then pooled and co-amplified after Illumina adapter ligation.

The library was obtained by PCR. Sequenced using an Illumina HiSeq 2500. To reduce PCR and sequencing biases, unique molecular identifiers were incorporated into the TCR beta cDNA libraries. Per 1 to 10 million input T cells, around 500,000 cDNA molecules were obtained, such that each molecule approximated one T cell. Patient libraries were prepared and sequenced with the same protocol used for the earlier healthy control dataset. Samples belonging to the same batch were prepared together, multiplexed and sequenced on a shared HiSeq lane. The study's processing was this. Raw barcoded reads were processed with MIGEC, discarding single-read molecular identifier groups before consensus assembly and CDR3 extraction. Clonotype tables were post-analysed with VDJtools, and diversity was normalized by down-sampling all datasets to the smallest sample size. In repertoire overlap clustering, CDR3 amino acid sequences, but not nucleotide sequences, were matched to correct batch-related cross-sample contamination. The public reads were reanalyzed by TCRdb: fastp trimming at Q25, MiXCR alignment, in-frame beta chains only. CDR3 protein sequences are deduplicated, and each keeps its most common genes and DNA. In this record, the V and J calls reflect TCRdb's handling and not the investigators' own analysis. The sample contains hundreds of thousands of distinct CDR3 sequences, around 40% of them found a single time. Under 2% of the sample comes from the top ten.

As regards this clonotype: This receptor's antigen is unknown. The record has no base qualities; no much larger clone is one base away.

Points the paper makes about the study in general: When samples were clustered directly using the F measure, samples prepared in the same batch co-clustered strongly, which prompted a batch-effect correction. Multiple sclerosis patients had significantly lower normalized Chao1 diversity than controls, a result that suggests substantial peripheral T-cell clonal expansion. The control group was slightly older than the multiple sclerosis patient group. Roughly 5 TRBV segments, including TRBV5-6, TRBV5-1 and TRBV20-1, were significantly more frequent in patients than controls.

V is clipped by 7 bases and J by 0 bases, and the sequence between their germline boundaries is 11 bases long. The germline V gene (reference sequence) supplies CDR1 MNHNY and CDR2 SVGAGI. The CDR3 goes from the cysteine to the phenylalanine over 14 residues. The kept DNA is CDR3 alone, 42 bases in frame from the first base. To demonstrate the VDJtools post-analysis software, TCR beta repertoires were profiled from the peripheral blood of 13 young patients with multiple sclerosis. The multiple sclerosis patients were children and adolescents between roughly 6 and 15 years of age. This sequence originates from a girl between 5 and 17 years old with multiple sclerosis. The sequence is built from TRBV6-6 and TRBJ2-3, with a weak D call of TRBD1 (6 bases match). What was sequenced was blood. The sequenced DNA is TGTGCCAGCACCAGGACAGAGAGCACAGATACGCAGTATTTT. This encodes CASTRTESTDTQYF.